This T cell receptor (beta chain) was recovered during a study of blood T cell repertoires in COVID-19. Study summary: From T cells, B-cell-depleted T cells, or PBMCs came the material, which was cDNA or gDNA.

Libraries were prepared by immunoSEQ multiplex PCR; TCRdb keeps only in-frame clonotypes and omits some of them. The table records roughly 180,000 clones, around 87% of them present only once. This clone was counted a few times. From germline, CDR1 is SGHRS and CDR2 YFSETQ. The CDR3 totals 14 residues. Germline trimming cut 4 bases from V and 6 bases from J; bases unmatched to any gene: 5. What was sequenced was peripheral blood. The chain links TRBV5-1 to TRBJ2-1; 9 bases match TRBD2. The source of this sequence is a man aged 18 to 35 with acute or convalescent COVID-19. The CDR3 sequence: CASSGAGGFNEQFF. The CDR3 region has the DNA TGCGCCAGCAGCGGAGCGGGGGGCTTCAATGAGCAGTTCTTC.